The present entry profiles one TCR beta chain with its context. Its antigen is still unknown. The time point was: baseline pretreatment blood. Indicated treatment: 15 Gy SBRT to primary tumor, nephrectomy 4 weeks later. Radiation-treated patients gave blood at baseline, week 2 and week 4. This sample was included in a study of radiation and T cells in renal cell carcinoma. In the study overall: Nephrectomy followed 15 Gy stereotactic body radiation by 4 weeks. General observations from the study: Pretreatment tumor biopsies were lacking, so baseline clonotypes are unknown.

Trimming removed 0 bases from V and 5 bases from J, with 14 bases in between. This CDR3 comprises 15 residues. CDR1 is SGHAT and CDR2 is FQNNGV in the germline V gene. Produced via immunoSEQ multiplex PCR; TCRdb's table is partial and in-frame only. The top ten hold less than 25% of the sample, which has 130,000 or so clones, approximately 87% seen once. The J gene is TRBJ2-7, the V gene TRBV11-2; TRBD1 or TRBD2 may be the D gene (6 bases each). This clonotype was sampled from a woman between 50 and 59 years old with renal cell carcinoma. The specimen comprised blood, sampled from a patient whose treatment included radiotherapy and nephrectomy. DNA for the CDR3: TGTGCCAGCAGCTTAGATGGGGGGCTGGTCCACGAGCAGTACTTC. Its translation is CASSLDGGLVHEQYF.